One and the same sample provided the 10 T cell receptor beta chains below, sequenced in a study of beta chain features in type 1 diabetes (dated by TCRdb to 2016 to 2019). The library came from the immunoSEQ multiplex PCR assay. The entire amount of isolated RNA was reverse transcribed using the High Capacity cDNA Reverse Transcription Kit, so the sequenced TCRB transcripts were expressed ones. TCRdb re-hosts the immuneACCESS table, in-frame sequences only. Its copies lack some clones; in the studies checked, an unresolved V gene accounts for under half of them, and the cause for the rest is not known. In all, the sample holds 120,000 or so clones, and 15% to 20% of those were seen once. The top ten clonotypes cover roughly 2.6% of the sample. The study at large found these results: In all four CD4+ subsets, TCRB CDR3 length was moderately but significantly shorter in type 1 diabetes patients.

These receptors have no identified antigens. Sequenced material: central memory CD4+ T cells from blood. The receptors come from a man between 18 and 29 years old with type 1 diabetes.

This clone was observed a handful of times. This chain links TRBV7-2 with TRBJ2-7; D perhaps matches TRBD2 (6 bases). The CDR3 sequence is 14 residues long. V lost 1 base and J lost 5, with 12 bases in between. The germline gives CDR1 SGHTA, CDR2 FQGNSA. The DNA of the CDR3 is TGTGCCAGCAGCTTAGTTTCGGGGGTGGACGAGCAGTACTTC. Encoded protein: CASSLVSGVDEQYF.

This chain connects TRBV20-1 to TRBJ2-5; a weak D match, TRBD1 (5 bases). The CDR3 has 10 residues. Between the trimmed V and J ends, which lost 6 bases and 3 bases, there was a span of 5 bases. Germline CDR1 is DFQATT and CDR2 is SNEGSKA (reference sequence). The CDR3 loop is CSAGEETQYF. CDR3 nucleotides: TGCAGTGCAGGGGAAGAGACCCAGTACTTC.

The CDR3 region has the DNA TGTGCGGGTGGGGACACCCATCAGCCCCAGCATTTT. The encoded protein is CAGGDTHQPQHF. J is TRBJ1-5 and V is TRBV6-7, with a tentative D call TRBD1 (6 bases). TRBV6-7 is an ORF for which the function is uncertain. This CDR3 is built from 12 residues.

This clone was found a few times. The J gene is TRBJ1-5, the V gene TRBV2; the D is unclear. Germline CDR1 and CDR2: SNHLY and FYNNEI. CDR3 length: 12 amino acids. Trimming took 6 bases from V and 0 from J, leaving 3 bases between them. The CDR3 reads CASRGSNQPQHF. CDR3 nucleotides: TGTGCCAGCAGGGGTAGCAATCAGCCCCAGCATTTT.

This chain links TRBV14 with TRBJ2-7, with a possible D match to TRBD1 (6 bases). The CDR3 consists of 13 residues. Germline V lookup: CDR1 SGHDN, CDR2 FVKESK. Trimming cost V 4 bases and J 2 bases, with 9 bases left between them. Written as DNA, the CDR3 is TGTGCCAGCAGCCCCCACAGGGCCTACGAGCAGTACTTC. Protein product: CASSPHRAYEQYF. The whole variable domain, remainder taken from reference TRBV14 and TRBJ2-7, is EAGVTQFPSHSVIEKGQTVTLRCDPISGHDNLYWYRRVMGKEIKFLLHFVKESKQDESGMPNNRFLAERTGGTYSTLKVQPAELEDSGVYFCASSPHRAYEQYFGPGTRLTVT.

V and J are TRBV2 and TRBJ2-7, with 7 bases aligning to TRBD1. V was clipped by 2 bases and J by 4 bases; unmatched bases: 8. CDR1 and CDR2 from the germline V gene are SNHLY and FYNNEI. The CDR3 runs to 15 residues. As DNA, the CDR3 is TGTGCCAGCAGTGAATTTGTCAGGGGGAAATACGAGCAGTACTTC. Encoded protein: CASSEFVRGKYEQYF.

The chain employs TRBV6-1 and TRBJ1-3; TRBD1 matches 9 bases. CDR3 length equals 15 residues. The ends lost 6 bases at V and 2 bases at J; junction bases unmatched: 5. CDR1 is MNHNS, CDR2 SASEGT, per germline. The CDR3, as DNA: TGTGCCAGCAGCCTACAGGGGGCTACTGGAAACACCATATATTTT. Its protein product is CASSLQGATGNTIYF.

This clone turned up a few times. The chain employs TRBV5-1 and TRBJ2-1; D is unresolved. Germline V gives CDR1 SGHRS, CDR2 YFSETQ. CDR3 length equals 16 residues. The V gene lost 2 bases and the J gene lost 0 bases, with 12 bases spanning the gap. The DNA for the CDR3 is TGCGCCAGCAGCTTCTCCGCTCAGAGCTCCTACAATGAGCAGTTCTTC. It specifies CASSFSAQSSYNEQFF.

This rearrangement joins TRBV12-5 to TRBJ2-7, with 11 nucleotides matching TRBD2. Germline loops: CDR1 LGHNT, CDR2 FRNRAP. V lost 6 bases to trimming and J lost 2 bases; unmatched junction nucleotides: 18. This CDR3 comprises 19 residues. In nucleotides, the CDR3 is TGTGCTAGTGGCTTCATGCTAACCCTGACTAGCGGGAACCCCTACGAGCAGTACTTC. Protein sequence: CASGFMLTLTSGNPYEQYF.

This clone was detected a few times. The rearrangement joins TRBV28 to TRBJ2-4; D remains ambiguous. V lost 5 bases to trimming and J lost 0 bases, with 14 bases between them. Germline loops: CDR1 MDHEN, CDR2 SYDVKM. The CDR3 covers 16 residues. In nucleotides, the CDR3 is TGTGCCAGCAGTGCACATCCAAGCCTAGCCAAAAACATTCAGTACTTC. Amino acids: CASSAHPSLAKNIQYF.